The rows below give T cell receptor beta chains drawn from one sample of a study of T-cell memory formation after mild COVID-19. TCRdb re-derived calls from the 5' RACE reads in MiXCR, one entry per CDR3 protein. Here the sample spans approximately 110,000 distinct CDR3 sequences, about 24% being singletons. Source material: PBMCs or a T cell subset sorted from them (not recorded which). The receptors were sampled from a man younger than 35 who had mild COVID-19 (a few samples of this study predate the infection). Cell type and time point are not known. The CDR3 runs from the conserved cysteine through the conserved F or W. A D gene is named only where the DNA matches it firmly. A clone size is listed for some rows: how often the clone was seen (once, few, many), or a class if it is expanded.

cdr3_nt	cdr3_aa	clone_size	v_call	j_call	d_call
TGTGCCAGCAGTTGGGGCCTAGCGGAGGAAGAGCAGTTCTTC	CASSWGLAEEEQFF	few	TRBV12-3/TRBV12-4	TRBJ2-1	TRBD2
TGTGCCAGCAGTCCCCTACGGGGAGACCAGCCCCAGCATTTT	CASSPLRGDQPQHF	NA	TRBV6-5	TRBJ1-5	NA
TGCAGTGTTCGCTCCGGGGTGAGCTATGGCTACACCTTC	CSVRSGVSYGYTF	once	TRBV20-1	TRBJ1-2	NA
TGCAGTGCTAGAGGATACGGGACAGGGCTTAACTATGGCTACACCTTC	CSARGYGTGLNYGYTF	few	TRBV20-1	TRBJ1-2	TRBD1
TGCGCCAGCAGCCAAGAGAGTTTCGGACTTGTTGAGCAGTTCTTC	CASSQESFGLVEQFF	NA	TRBV4-3	TRBJ2-1	NA
TGCGCCAGCAGCCAATCCTCCGGGACAGGGGGGTACGAGCAGTACTTC	CASSQSSGTGGYEQYF	few	TRBV4-1	TRBJ2-7	TRBD1
TGTGCCAGCAGTTTTAGGGATGGGGCCTCCTACGAGCAGTACTTC	CASSFRDGASYEQYF	few	TRBV12-3/TRBV12-4	TRBJ2-7	NA
TGTGCCAGCGGCCCCCTCGACGGACCCCAGCATTTT	CASGPLDGPQHF	NA	TRBV6-6	TRBJ1-5	NA
TGTGCCAGCCAAGTGGGTCCCACAGATACGCAGTATTTT	CASQVGPTDTQYF	many	TRBV7-9	TRBJ2-3	NA
TGTGCCAGCAGCTCCAGCCCGGAAAACACCTACAATGAGCAGTTCTTC	CASSSSPENTYNEQFF	few	TRBV7-3	TRBJ2-1	NA
TGTGCCAGCAGTTACGCGACAGGGCTTGCACCCCTCCACTTT	CASSYATGLAPLHF	few	TRBV6-2/TRBV6-3	TRBJ1-6	TRBD1
TGTGCCAGCAGTTTTGGCCTAGCGGGCGTCACCGGGGAGCTGTTTTTT	CASSFGLAGVTGELFF	few	TRBV12-3/TRBV12-4	TRBJ2-2	TRBD2
TGTGCCAGCAGCGTAGCTAGCTCTGCCACAGATACGCAGTATTTT	CASSVASSATDTQYF	few	TRBV9	TRBJ2-3	NA
TGTGCCAGCAGCTGGAGGGACTTTCCCAATGAGCAGTTCTTC	CASSWRDFPNEQFF	NA	TRBV9	TRBJ2-1	NA
TGTGCCAGCAGCGTAGCAGAGAACACTGAAGCTTTCTTT	CASSVAENTEAFF	NA	TRBV7-6	TRBJ1-1	NA
TGTGCCTGGAGTCTATCCCTCCTGAATGAGCAGTTCTTC	CAWSLSLLNEQFF	NA	TRBV30	TRBJ2-1	NA
TGTGCCAGCAGCTTGGGGGGACCGCTCACTGAAGCTTTCTTT	CASSLGGPLTEAFF	few	TRBV11-1	TRBJ1-1	NA
TGTGCCAGCAGCCCTACTCGGACAGACTATGGCTACACCTTC	CASSPTRTDYGYTF	NA	TRBV6-2/TRBV6-3	TRBJ1-2	NA
TGTGCCAGCAGCGTAGACAACTCCGCGAAGAATGAGCAGTTCTTC	CASSVDNSAKNEQFF	NA	TRBV9	TRBJ2-1	NA
TGTGCCAGCAGCCAAGACAGATTGAACACCGGGGAGCTGTTTTTT	CASSQDRLNTGELFF	few	TRBV4-2	TRBJ2-2	NA
TGTGCCAGCAGTGCTCAGGGAAGCTCTGGGGCCAACGTCCTGACTTTC	CASSAQGSSGANVLTF	NA	TRBV25-1	TRBJ2-6	NA
TGTGCCAGTAGTCTAAGCCAGGGGGCCTTGGAGCATTTT	CASSLSQGALEHF	few	TRBV19	TRBJ1-5	TRBD1
TGCGCCAGCAGCCAAGAGGACGGGCTACAAGAGACCCAGTACTTC	CASSQEDGLQETQYF	NA	TRBV4-1	TRBJ2-5	NA
TGCGCCAGCAGCCGACCGGGACAGGGAGAATACACAGATACGCAGTATTTT	CASSRPGQGEYTDTQYF	many	TRBV4-1	TRBJ2-3	TRBD1
TGTGCCAGCAGTTTTAGCCTACGTCGCTCGGAAGAGACCCAGTACTTC	CASSFSLRRSEETQYF	NA	TRBV12-3/TRBV12-4	TRBJ2-5	NA
TGTGCCAGCAGCCCCGGTCTGGGCGACTATGGCTACACCTTC	CASSPGLGDYGYTF	NA	TRBV6-2/TRBV6-3	TRBJ1-2	NA
TGTGCCAGCAGTCCGACCCAACAGGAAAACCAAGAGACCCAGTACTTC	CASSPTQQENQETQYF	NA	TRBV6-5	TRBJ2-5	NA
TGTGCCAGCAGCGTAGGAGCAGCGGGCTACAATGAGCAGTTCTTC	CASSVGAAGYNEQFF	NA	TRBV9	TRBJ2-1	NA
TGTGCCAGCAGCGGGACTAGCGGACCCACAGATACGCAGTATTTT	CASSGTSGPTDTQYF	few	TRBV7-2	TRBJ2-3	TRBD2
TGTGCCAGCAGTTTGGAAGGGGGCCTTATCGACAATGAGCAGTTCTTC	CASSLEGGLIDNEQFF	few	TRBV12-3/TRBV12-4	TRBJ2-1	TRBD1
TGTGCCAGCAGTTTTAGGACAGGGGGCACAGATACGCAGTATTTT	CASSFRTGGTDTQYF	NA	TRBV27	TRBJ2-3	TRBD1
TGTGCCAGCAGCCTCGAAGGACTAGCGGCCTACAATGAGCAGTTCTTC	CASSLEGLAAYNEQFF	few	TRBV7-9	TRBJ2-1	TRBD2
TGTGCCAGCAGCTTGACAGGGGGCGAGGGCTACACCTTC	CASSLTGGEGYTF	NA	TRBV6-6	TRBJ1-2	TRBD1
TGTGCCAGCAGCTTAGGCCTGGGGGAGCTGTTTTTT	CASSLGLGELFF	few	TRBV7-3	TRBJ2-2	NA
TGCGCCAGCAGCCAAGTGGGGGACTCCGACAATGAGCAGTTCTTC	CASSQVGDSDNEQFF	NA	TRBV4-1	TRBJ2-1	NA
TGTGCCAGCAGCTTAGCTGGGGACTACGAGCAGTACTTC	CASSLAGDYEQYF	few	TRBV11-2	TRBJ2-7	NA
TGCAGCGTTGAACTCCTTCAGGCCCTACGGGGCAATGAGCAGTTCTTC	CSVELLQALRGNEQFF	NA	TRBV29-1	TRBJ2-1	NA
TGTGCCAGCAGAACAACTAACACTGAAGCTTTCTTT	CASRTTNTEAFF	NA	TRBV6-1	TRBJ1-1	NA
TGCAGCGTTGAAGATCCCATGGGACAGGGGAGCGGTGAGACCCAGTACTTC	CSVEDPMGQGSGETQYF	NA	TRBV29-1	TRBJ2-5	TRBD1
TGTGCCAGCCTATCAGGACGGCGGGGAGTGACAGATACGCAGTATTTT	CASLSGRRGVTDTQYF	NA	TRBV6-1	TRBJ2-3	NA
TGTGCCAGCAGTAGCGGGGACGCAGATACGCAGTATTTT	CASSSGDADTQYF	few	TRBV9	TRBJ2-3	TRBD2
TGTGCCAGCAGTTTCTCGACTAGCGGGGTCCTGGGGACCCAGTACTTC	CASSFSTSGVLGTQYF	NA	TRBV27	TRBJ2-5	TRBD2
TGTGCCAGCAGCTCAGGAGGAGGCAGTTACACAGATACGCAGTATTTT	CASSSGGGSYTDTQYF	few	TRBV7-2	TRBJ2-3	NA
TGTGCCTGGAGCGAAGGGACGGGGATTTTGGAAAAACTGTTTTTT	CAWSEGTGILEKLFF	few	TRBV30	TRBJ1-4	NA
TGCGCCAGCAGCCAAGCAGGACAGGTTCATGGCTACACCTTC	CASSQAGQVHGYTF	NA	TRBV4-3	TRBJ1-2	TRBD1
TGTGCCAGCAGCTTGGAAGGCGGACGGAAGCAGTATTTT	CASSLEGGRKQYF	NA	TRBV5-6	TRBJ2-3	NA
TGCAGTGCTAGCCCGACTAGCGGTAGCACAGATACGCAGTATTTT	CSASPTSGSTDTQYF	many	TRBV20-1	TRBJ2-3	TRBD2
TGTGCCAGCAGTTACTCGAAAGGTCCTGACTACACCTTC	CASSYSKGPDYTF	NA	TRBV6-5	TRBJ1-2	NA
TGTGCCAGCAGGGACAGTCAGAACACTGAAGCTTTCTTT	CASRDSQNTEAFF	NA	TRBV12-3/TRBV12-4	TRBJ1-1	NA
TGTGCCAGCAGCGTCCGGACAGGGGGCATGGAGCCCCAGCATTTT	CASSVRTGGMEPQHF	few	TRBV7-2	TRBJ1-5	TRBD1
TGTGCCAGCAGCTTAGGTTTAGGCACAGATACGCAGTATTTT	CASSLGLGTDTQYF	few	TRBV11-3	TRBJ2-3	NA
TGTGCCAGCAGCCTCCGTGGTGGCTACGAGCAGTACTTC	CASSLRGGYEQYF	NA	TRBV27	TRBJ2-7	NA
TGTGCCAGCAGTGAAGTCTTGGCGGAGACCGGGGAGCTGTTTTTT	CASSEVLAETGELFF	many	TRBV6-1	TRBJ2-2	NA
TGTGCCAGCAGTTACAGTCGGGATTCCGAAATCGTCTACGAGCAGTACTTC	CASSYSRDSEIVYEQYF	few	TRBV6-6	TRBJ2-7	NA